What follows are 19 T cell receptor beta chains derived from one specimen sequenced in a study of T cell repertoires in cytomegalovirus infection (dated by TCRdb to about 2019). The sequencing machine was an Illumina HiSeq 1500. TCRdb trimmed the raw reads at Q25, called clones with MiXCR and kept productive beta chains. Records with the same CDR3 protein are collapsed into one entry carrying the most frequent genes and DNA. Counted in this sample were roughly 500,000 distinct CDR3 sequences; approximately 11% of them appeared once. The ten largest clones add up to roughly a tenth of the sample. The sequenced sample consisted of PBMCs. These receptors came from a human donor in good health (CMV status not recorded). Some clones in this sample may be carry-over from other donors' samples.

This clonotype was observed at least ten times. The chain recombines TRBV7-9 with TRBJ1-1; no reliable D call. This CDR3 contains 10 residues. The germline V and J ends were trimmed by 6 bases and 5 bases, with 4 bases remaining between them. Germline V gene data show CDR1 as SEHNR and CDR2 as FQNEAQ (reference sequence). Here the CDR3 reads CASSETEAFF. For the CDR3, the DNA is TGTGCCAGCAGTGAGACTGAAGCTTTCTTT.

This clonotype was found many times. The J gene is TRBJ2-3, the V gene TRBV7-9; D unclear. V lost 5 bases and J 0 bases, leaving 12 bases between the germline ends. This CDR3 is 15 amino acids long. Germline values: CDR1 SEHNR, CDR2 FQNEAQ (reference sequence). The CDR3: CASSPPAFSTDTQYF. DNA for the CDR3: TGTGCCAGCAGCCCTCCAGCCTTTAGCACAGATACGCAGTATTTT.

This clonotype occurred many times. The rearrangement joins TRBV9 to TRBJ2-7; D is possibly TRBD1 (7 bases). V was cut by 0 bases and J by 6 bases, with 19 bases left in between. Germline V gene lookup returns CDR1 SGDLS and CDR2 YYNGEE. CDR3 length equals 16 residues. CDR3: CASSVDETGRMAEQYF. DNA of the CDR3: TGTGCCAGCAGCGTAGACGAGACAGGGAGGATGGCCGAGCAGTACTTC.

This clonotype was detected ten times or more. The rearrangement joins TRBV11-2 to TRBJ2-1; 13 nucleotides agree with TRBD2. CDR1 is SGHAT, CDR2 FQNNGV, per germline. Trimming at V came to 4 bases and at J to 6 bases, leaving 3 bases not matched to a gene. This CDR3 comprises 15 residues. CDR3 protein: CASSYTSGGANEQFF. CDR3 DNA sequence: TGTGCCAGCAGCTACACTAGCGGGGGGGCCAATGAGCAGTTCTTC.

CDR3 coding DNA: TGTGCCAGCAGTGAACTGCGGGGCACAGATACGCAGTATTTT. It translates to CASSELRGTDTQYF. This rearrangement joins TRBV2 to TRBJ2-3, with a tentative D call TRBD2 (5 bases). Trimming removed 2 bases at V and 1 base at J, with 7 bases between. The CDR3 is 14 amino acids. In germline, CDR1 is SNHLY, CDR2 FYNNEI.

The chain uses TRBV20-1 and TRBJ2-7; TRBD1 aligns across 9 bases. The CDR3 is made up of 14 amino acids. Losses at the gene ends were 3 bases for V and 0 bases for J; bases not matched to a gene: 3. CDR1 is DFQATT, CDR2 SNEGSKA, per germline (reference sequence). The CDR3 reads CSARDRGFSYEQYF. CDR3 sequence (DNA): TGCAGTGCTAGGGACAGGGGCTTCTCCTACGAGCAGTACTTC.

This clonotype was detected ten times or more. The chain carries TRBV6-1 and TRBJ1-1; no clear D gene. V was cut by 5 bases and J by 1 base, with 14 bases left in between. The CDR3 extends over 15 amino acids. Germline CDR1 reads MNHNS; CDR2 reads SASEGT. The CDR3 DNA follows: TGTGCCAGCAGTTTTGGACGGACGCCGAACACTGAAGCTTTCTTT. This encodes CASSFGRTPNTEAFF.

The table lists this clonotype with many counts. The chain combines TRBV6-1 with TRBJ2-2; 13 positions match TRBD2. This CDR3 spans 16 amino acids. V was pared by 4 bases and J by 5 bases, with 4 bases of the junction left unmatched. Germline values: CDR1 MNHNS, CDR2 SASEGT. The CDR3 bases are TGTGCCAGCAGTGGGGGACTAGCGGGATCTACCGGGGAGCTGTTTTTT. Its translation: CASSGGLAGSTGELFF.

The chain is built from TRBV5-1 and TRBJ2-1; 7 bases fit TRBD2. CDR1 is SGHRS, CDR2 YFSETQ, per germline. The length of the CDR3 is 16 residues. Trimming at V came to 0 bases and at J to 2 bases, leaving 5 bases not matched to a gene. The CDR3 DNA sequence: TGCGCCAGCAGCTTGGAGTCGGCGGGGGCCTACAATGAGCAGTTCTTC. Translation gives CASSLESAGAYNEQFF.

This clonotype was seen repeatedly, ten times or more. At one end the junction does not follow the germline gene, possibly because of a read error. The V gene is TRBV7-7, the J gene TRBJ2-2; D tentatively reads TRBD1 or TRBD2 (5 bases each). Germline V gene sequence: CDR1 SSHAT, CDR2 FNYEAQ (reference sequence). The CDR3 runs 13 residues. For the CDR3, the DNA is TGTGCTAGCAGCCGGGACCTTAGCGGGGAGCTGTTTTTT. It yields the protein CASSRDLSGELFF.

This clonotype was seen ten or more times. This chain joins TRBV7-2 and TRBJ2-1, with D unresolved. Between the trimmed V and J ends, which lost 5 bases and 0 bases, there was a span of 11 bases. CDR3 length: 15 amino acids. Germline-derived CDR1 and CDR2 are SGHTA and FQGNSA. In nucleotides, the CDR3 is TGTGCCAGCAGCCCAGGCGCGAACTCCTACAATGAGCAGTTCTTC. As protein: CASSPGANSYNEQFF.

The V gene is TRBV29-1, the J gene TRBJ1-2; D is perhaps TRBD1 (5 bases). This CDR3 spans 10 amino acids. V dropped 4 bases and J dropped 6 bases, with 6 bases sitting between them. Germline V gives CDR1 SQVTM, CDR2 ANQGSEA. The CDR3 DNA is TGCAGCGTTGGAGGGGATGGCTACACCTTC. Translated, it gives CSVGGDGYTF.

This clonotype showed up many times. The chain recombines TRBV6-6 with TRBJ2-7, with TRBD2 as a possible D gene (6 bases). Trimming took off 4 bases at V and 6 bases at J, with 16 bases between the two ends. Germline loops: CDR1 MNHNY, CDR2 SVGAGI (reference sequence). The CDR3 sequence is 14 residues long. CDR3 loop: CASSLGDSLGEQYF. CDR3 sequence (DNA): TGTGCCAGCAGTTTGGGGGACTCGCTCGGCGAGCAGTACTTC.

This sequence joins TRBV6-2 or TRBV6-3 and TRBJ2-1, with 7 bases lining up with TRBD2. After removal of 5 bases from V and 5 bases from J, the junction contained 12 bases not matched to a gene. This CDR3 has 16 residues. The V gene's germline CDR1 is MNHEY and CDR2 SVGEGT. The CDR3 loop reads CASSPAGRGGHNEQFF. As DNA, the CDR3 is TGTGCCAGCAGTCCAGCGGGACGCGGGGGACACAATGAGCAGTTCTTC.

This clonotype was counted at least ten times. CDR3 in DNA: TGCGCCAGCAGCTTGGGGTCGGCAGGAGAGCAAGAGACCCAGTACTTC. Translating it yields CASSLGSAGEQETQYF. The chain carries TRBV5-1 and TRBJ2-5; D is undetermined. CDR3 length: 16 residues. The germline V and J ends were trimmed by 0 bases and 2 bases, with 14 bases remaining between them. Germline CDR1 and CDR2: SGHRS and YFSETQ.

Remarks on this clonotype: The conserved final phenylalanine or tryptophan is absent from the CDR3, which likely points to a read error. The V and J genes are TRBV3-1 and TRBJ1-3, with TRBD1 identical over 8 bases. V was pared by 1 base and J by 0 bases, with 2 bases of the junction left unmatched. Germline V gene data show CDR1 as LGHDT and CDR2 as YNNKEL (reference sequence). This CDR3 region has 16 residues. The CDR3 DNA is TGTGCCAGCAGCCAAGGGGACAGGAGCTCTGGAAACACCATATATCTT. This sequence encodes CASSQGDRSSGNTIYL.

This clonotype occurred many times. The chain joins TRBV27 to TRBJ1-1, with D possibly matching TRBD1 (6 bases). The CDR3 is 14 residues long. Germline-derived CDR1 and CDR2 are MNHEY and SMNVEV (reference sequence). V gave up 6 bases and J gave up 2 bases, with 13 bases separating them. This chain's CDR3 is CASRQYRVNTEAFF. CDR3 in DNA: TGTGCCAGCAGGCAATACAGGGTTAACACTGAAGCTTTCTTT.

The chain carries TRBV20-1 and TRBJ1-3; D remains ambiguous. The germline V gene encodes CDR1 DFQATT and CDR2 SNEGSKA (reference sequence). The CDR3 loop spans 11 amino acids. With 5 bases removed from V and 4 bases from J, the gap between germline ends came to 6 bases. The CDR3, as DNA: TGCAGTGCTCCCAGGGGAAACACCATATATTTT. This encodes CSAPRGNTIYF.

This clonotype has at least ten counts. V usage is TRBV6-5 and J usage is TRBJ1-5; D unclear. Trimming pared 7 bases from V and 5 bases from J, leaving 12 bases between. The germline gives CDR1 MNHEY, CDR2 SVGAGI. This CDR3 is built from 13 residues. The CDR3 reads CASTYMNHQPQHF. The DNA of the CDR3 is TGTGCCAGCACCTACATGAACCATCAGCCCCAGCATTTT.